This TCR beta chain was sequenced during a study of spatial heterogeneity in lung cancer. The CDR3 has 12 residues. The time point: sample taken at primary tumor resection. This clonotype was counted between two and nine times. The antigen remains undetermined. The junction shows a germline mismatch at one end, possibly a read error. One entry per CDR3 protein results from TCRdb running MiXCR on the 5' RACE reads. The sample holds 20,000 to 30,000 distinct CDR3 sequences, under 9.5% seen once. General study results and limits: Tumor mutation counts were tracked by expanded intratumoral alpha and beta TCR counts.

This TCR was recovered from a male donor with early-stage non-small cell lung cancer. The sample in question was lung tumor tissue, obtained at surgery. The rearrangement joins TRBV12-3 or TRBV12-4 to TRBJ2-7, with D perhaps being TRBD1 or TRBD2 (6 bases each). The CDR3 spells CASSLAKGGQDF. The CDR3 DNA sequence: TGTGCCAGCAGTTTAGCGAAAGGGGGGCAGGACTTC.